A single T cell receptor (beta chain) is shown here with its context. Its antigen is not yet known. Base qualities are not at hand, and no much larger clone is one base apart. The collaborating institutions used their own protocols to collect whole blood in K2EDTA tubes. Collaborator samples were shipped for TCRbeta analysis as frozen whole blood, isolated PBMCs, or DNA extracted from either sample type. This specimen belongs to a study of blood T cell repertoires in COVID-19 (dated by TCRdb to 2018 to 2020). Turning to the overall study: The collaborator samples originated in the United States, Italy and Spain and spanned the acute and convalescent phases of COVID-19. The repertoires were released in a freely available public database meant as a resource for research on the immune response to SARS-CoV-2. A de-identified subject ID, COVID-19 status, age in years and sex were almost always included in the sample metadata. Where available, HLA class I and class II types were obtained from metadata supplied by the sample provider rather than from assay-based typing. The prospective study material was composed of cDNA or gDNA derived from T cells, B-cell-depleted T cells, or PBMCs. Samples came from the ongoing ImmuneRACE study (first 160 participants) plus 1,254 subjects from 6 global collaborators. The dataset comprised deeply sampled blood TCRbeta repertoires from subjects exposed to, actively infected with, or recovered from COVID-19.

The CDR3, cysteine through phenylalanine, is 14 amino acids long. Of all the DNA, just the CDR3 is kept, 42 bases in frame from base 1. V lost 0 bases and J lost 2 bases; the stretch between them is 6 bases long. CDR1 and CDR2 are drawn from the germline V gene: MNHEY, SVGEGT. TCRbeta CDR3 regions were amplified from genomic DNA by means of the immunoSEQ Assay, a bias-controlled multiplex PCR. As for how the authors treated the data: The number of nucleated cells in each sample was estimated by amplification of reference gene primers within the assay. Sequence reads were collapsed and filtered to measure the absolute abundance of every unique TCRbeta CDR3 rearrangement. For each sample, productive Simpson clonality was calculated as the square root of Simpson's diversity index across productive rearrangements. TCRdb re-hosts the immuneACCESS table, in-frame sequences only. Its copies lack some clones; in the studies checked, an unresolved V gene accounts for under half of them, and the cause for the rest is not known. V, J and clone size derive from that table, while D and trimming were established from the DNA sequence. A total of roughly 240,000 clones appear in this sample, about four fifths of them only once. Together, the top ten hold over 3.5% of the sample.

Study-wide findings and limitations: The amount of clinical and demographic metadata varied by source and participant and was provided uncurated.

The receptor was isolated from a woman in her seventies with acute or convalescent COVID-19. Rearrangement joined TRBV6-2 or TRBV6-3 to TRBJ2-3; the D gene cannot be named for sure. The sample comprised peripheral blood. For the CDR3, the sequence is CASSYSRLTDTQYF. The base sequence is TGTGCCAGCAGTTACTCGAGGCTCACAGATACGCAGTATTTT.